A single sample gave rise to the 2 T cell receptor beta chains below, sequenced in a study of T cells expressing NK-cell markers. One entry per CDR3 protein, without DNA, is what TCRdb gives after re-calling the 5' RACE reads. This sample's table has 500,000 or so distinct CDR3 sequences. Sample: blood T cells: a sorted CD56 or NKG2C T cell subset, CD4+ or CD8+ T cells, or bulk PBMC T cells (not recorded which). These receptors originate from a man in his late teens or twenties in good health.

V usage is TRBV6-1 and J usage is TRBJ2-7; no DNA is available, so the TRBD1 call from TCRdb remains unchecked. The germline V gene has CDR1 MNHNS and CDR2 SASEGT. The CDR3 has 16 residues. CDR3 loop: CASSERQGRYRYEQYF.

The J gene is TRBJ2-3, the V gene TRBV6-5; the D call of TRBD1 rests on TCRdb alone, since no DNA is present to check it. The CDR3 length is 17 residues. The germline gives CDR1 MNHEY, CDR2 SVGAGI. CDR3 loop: CASSYSGGGSGKDTQYF.